A selection of T cell receptor beta chains follows, all from one sample in a study of T cell changes during pregnancy in multiple sclerosis. The repertoire was sequenced with immunoSEQ multiplex PCR; TCRdb's copy has only in-frame clones and lacks some. The table includes 60,000 to 70,000 clones, over 80% detected once. This sample comprised peripheral blood, obtained in the second trimester of pregnancy. The origin of the receptors is a female donor in good health, enrolled as a control in a pregnancy study. CDR3s include the opening cysteine and the closing phenylalanine or tryptophan. Fields, in order: CDR3 DNA, CDR3 protein, clone size, D gene, CDR3 length, V gene, J gene. A D gene is named only where the DNA matches it firmly. Only part of the rows carry a size: once, few, many, or a class if the clone is expanded.

cdr3_nt: TGTGCCAGCAGCTTAGGGGTAGCGGAGTGGGATGAGCAGTTCTTC
cdr3_aa: CASSLGVAEWDEQFF
clone_size: -
d_call: -
cdr3_length: 15
v_call: TRBV11-3
j_call: TRBJ2-1

cdr3_nt: TGTGCCAGTAGTATAAGGGGAACAGCCCAAGATCAGCCCCAGCATTTT
cdr3_aa: CASSIRGTAQDQPQHF
clone_size: once
d_call: -
cdr3_length: 16
v_call: TRBV19
j_call: TRBJ1-5

cdr3_nt: TGCGCCAGCCGGAGTAGCGGGGCAAGCTCCTACGAGCAGTACTTC
cdr3_aa: CASRSSGASSYEQYF
clone_size: -
d_call: TRBD2
cdr3_length: 15
v_call: TRBV10-2
j_call: TRBJ2-7

cdr3_nt: TGTGCCAGCAGCTTGGACTGGTCCTATAATTCACCCCTCCACTTT
cdr3_aa: CASSLDWSYNSPLHF
clone_size: -
d_call: -
cdr3_length: 15
v_call: TRBV5-4
j_call: TRBJ1-6

cdr3_nt: TGTGCCAGCAGTGTCTTGACAGGGGCTCACTATGGCTACACCTTC
cdr3_aa: CASSVLTGAHYGYTF
clone_size: -
d_call: TRBD1
cdr3_length: 15
v_call: TRBV9
j_call: TRBJ1-2

cdr3_nt: TGTGCCAGCAGTGACTCGACGGGGGGGTACGAGCAGTACTTC
cdr3_aa: CASSDSTGGYEQYF
clone_size: -
d_call: TRBD2
cdr3_length: 14
v_call: TRBV2
j_call: TRBJ2-7

cdr3_nt: TGTGCCAGCAGCCCTAGCGCGTTCCTTTCCTACGAGCAGTACTTC
cdr3_aa: CASSPSAFLSYEQYF
clone_size: -
d_call: -
cdr3_length: 15
v_call: TRBV7-2
j_call: TRBJ2-7

cdr3_nt: TGTGCCAGCAGTCCCCTGGGGGCTGGGGGCAATGAGCAGTTCTTC
cdr3_aa: CASSPLGAGGNEQFF
clone_size: -
d_call: -
cdr3_length: 15
v_call: TRBV27
j_call: TRBJ2-1

cdr3_nt: TGTGCCAGCAGCGTAGCGGACAGGCCCTACGAGCAGTACTTC
cdr3_aa: CASSVADRPYEQYF
clone_size: -
d_call: TRBD1
cdr3_length: 14
v_call: TRBV9
j_call: TRBJ2-7

cdr3_nt: TGTGCCAGCAGTTTAACCGGGACTAGAGCCACAGATACGCAGTATTTT
cdr3_aa: CASSLTGTRATDTQYF
clone_size: -
d_call: TRBD2
cdr3_length: 16
v_call: TRBV28
j_call: TRBJ2-3

cdr3_nt: TGCGCCAGCAGGTCGCCGGGACAGGGGTTGACCGGGGAGCTGTTTTTT
cdr3_aa: CASRSPGQGLTGELFF
clone_size: once
d_call: TRBD1
cdr3_length: 16
v_call: TRBV5-1
j_call: TRBJ2-2

cdr3_nt: TGTGCCAGCACAAACTCGGGAGAGACCCAGTACTTC
cdr3_aa: CASTNSGETQYF
clone_size: -
d_call: -
cdr3_length: 12
v_call: TRBV6-6
j_call: TRBJ2-5

cdr3_nt: TGTGCCAGCAGCCTTAGACTAGCGGGAGGGAAAGAGACCCAGTACTTC
cdr3_aa: CASSLRLAGGKETQYF
clone_size: -
d_call: TRBD2
cdr3_length: 16
v_call: TRBV7-2
j_call: TRBJ2-5

cdr3_nt: TGTGCCAGCTCGGAGGGCCGACCCTACGAGCAGTACTTC
cdr3_aa: CASSEGRPYEQYF
clone_size: -
d_call: -
cdr3_length: 13
v_call: TRBV5-5
j_call: TRBJ2-7

cdr3_nt: TGTGCCAGCAGCGTAGGGTCCCGATCGGGGGAGACCCAGTACTTC
cdr3_aa: CASSVGSRSGETQYF
clone_size: -
d_call: -
cdr3_length: 15
v_call: TRBV9
j_call: TRBJ2-5

cdr3_nt: TGTGCCAGCAGCCTGGACAGGTCTGAGACCCAGTACTTC
cdr3_aa: CASSLDRSETQYF
clone_size: -
d_call: TRBD1
cdr3_length: 13
v_call: TRBV7-9
j_call: TRBJ2-5

cdr3_nt: TGTGCCAGCACTCCGGGACAGGGAAAGGACTCTGGAAACACCATATATTTT
cdr3_aa: CASTPGQGKDSGNTIYF
clone_size: few
d_call: TRBD1
cdr3_length: 17
v_call: TRBV25-1
j_call: TRBJ1-3

cdr3_nt: TGTGCCAGCAGTTTAGGGACAGGGTTTAATGAAAAACTGTTTTTT
cdr3_aa: CASSLGTGFNEKLFF
clone_size: -
d_call: TRBD1
cdr3_length: 15
v_call: TRBV28
j_call: TRBJ1-4

cdr3_nt: TGCGCCAGCAGCTATATAGCGGGATCCCAAGAGACCCAGTACTTC
cdr3_aa: CASSYIAGSQETQYF
clone_size: -
d_call: TRBD2
cdr3_length: 15
v_call: TRBV4-1
j_call: TRBJ2-5

cdr3_nt: TGCAGCGTTGAAGAGGGGGGGGGTTTAAGGGGTGAGCAGTTCTTC
cdr3_aa: CSVEEGGGLRGEQFF
clone_size: -
d_call: TRBD2
cdr3_length: 15
v_call: TRBV29-1
j_call: TRBJ2-1

cdr3_nt: TGTGCCAGCATGGGGAGCGGAAATTTACGCGAGCAGTACTTC
cdr3_aa: CASMGSGNLREQYF
clone_size: -
d_call: -
cdr3_length: 14
v_call: TRBV28
j_call: TRBJ2-7

cdr3_nt: TGTGCCAGCAGCCCAATCTCTCGGGGACAGACCTACGAGCAGTACTTC
cdr3_aa: CASSPISRGQTYEQYF
clone_size: -
d_call: TRBD1
cdr3_length: 16
v_call: TRBV11-2
j_call: TRBJ2-7

cdr3_nt: TGTGCCAGCAGCCCCAGGACCGGGACTTCGTACAATGAGCAGTTCTTC
cdr3_aa: CASSPRTGTSYNEQFF
clone_size: -
d_call: -
cdr3_length: 16
v_call: TRBV7-3
j_call: TRBJ2-1

cdr3_nt: TGCAGTGCTAGACTAGTGGAGACCCAGTACTTC
cdr3_aa: CSARLVETQYF
clone_size: -
d_call: -
cdr3_length: 11
v_call: TRBV20-1
j_call: TRBJ2-5

cdr3_nt: TGCGCCAGCAGCGGGGGACAGGGGACCGGGGAGCTGTTTTTT
cdr3_aa: CASSGGQGTGELFF
clone_size: -
d_call: TRBD1
cdr3_length: 14
v_call: TRBV5-1
j_call: TRBJ2-2

cdr3_nt: TGCAGCGTTACCGACAGACTAGCCAAAAACATTCAGTACTTC
cdr3_aa: CSVTDRLAKNIQYF
clone_size: -
d_call: -
cdr3_length: 14
v_call: TRBV29-1
j_call: TRBJ2-4

cdr3_nt: TGCAGCGTTGAGGAGGGAGCTGGAAACACCATATATTTT
cdr3_aa: CSVEEGAGNTIYF
clone_size: few
d_call: -
cdr3_length: 13
v_call: TRBV29-1
j_call: TRBJ1-3

cdr3_nt: TGTGCCAGTAATGGGGAGCGACAGGGGCGCCGTGGCTACACCTTC
cdr3_aa: CASNGERQGRRGYTF
clone_size: -
d_call: TRBD1
cdr3_length: 15
v_call: TRBV19
j_call: TRBJ1-2

cdr3_nt: TGTGCCAGCTCACCATCCTCAGCTGGAAACACCATATATTTT
cdr3_aa: CASSPSSAGNTIYF
clone_size: -
d_call: -
cdr3_length: 14
v_call: TRBV18
j_call: TRBJ1-3

cdr3_nt: TGTGCCAGCAGTTCCCCCGGGGGTGGGGGTGAAGCTTTCTTT
cdr3_aa: CASSSPGGGGEAFF
clone_size: once
d_call: -
cdr3_length: 14
v_call: TRBV6-5
j_call: TRBJ1-1

cdr3_nt: TGTGCCAGTAGTATACTCTTACAGACAACTTACAATGAGCAGTTCTTC
cdr3_aa: CASSILLQTTYNEQFF
clone_size: -
d_call: -
cdr3_length: 16
v_call: TRBV19
j_call: TRBJ2-1

cdr3_nt: TGTGCCATCAGTGAGGCCTCCCGGGGAGCTGGGGCCAACGTCCTGACTTTC
cdr3_aa: CAISEASRGAGANVLTF
clone_size: -
d_call: -
cdr3_length: 17
v_call: TRBV10-3
j_call: TRBJ2-6

cdr3_nt: TGTGCCAGCAGCAAAGGGGACAGACAAGAGACCCAGTACTTC
cdr3_aa: CASSKGDRQETQYF
clone_size: -
d_call: -
cdr3_length: 14
v_call: TRBV21-1
j_call: TRBJ2-5

cdr3_nt: TGTGCCAGCAGCTTGACAGGGGACGAGCAGTACTTC
cdr3_aa: CASSLTGDEQYF
clone_size: -
d_call: TRBD1
cdr3_length: 12
v_call: TRBV7-3
j_call: TRBJ2-7